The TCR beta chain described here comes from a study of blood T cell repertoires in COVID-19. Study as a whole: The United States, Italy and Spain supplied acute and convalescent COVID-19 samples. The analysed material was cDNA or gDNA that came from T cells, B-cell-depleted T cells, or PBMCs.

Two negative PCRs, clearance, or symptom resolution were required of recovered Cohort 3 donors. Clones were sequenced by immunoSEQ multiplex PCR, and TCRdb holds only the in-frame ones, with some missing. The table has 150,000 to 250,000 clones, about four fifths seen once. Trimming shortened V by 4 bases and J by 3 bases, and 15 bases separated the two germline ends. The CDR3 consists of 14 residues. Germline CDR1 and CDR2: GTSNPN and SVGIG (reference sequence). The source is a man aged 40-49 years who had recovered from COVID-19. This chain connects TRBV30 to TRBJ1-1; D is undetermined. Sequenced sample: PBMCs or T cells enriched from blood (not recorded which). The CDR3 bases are TGTGCCTGGACCCCCGGAGTACGGCACACTGAAGCTTTCTTT. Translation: CAWTPGVRHTEAFF. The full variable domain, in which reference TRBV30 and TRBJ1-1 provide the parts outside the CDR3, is SQTIHQWPATLVQPVGSPLSLECTVEGTSNPNLYWYRQAAGRGLQLLFYSVGIGQISSEVPQNLSASRPQDRQFILSSKKLLLSDSGFYLCAWTPGVRHTEAFFGQGTRLTVV.